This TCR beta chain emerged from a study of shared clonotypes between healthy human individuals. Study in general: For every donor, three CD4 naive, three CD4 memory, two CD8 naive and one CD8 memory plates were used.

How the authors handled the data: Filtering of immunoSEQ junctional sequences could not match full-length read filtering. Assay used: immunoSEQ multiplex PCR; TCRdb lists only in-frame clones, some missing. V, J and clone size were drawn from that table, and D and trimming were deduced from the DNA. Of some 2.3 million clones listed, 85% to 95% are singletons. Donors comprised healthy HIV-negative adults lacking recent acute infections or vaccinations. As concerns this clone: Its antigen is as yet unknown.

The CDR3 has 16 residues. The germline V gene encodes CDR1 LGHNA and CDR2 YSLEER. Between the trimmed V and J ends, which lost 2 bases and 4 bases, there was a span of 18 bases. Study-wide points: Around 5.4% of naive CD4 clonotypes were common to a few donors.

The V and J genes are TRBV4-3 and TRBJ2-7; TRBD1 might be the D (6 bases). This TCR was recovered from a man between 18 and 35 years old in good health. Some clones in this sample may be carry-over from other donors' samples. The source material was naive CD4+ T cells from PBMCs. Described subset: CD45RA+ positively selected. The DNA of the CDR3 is TGCGCCAGCAGCCAATATTCTTCAGGGGCAATATACGAGCAGTACTTC. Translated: CASSQYSSGAIYEQYF.